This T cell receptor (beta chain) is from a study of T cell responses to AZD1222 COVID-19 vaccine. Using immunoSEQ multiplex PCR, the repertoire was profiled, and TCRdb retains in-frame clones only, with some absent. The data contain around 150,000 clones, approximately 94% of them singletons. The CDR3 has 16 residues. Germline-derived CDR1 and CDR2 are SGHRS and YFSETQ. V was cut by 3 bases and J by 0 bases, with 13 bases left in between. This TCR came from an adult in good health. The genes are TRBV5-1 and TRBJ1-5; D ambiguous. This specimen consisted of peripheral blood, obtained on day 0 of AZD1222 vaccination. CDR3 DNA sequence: TGCGCCAGCAGCTCCGACCGACGGTATAGCAATCAGCCCCAGCATTTT. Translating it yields CASSSDRRYSNQPQHF.